These 13 T cell receptor beta chains were all obtained from the same sample, sequenced in a study of CD8 T cells in Susac syndrome. Roughly 0.45 to 1 ug RNA was reverse transcribed with random hexamers. TCRdb reprocessed the immunoSEQ multiplex PCR reads with MiXCR, giving one entry per CDR3 protein. This table has 130,000 or so distinct CDR3 sequences, about 93% appearing once. The sample comprised CD8+ T cells from PBMCs. The receptors here all came from a human donor with Susac syndrome.

This sequence joins TRBV29-1 and TRBJ1-2; no clear D gene. Trimming shortened V by 3 bases and J by 4 bases, and 9 bases separated the two germline ends. Germline lookup yields CDR1 SQVTM and CDR2 ANQGSEA. The length of the CDR3 is 12 residues. The CDR3 region is CSVEAMGYGYTF. Written as DNA, the CDR3 is TGCAGCGTTGAGGCGATGGGCTATGGCTACACCTTC.

The J gene is TRBJ2-7, the V gene TRBV4-1; weak D call: TRBD1 (6 bases). V gave up 4 bases and J gave up 2 bases, with 12 bases separating them. The CDR3 has 14 residues. CDR1 is MGHRA, CDR2 YSYEKL, per germline. CDR3 protein: CASSRYQGTYEQYF. DNA of the CDR3: TGCGCCAGCAGCCGATACCAGGGGACCTACGAGCAGTACTTC.

The count of this clonotype is one. The gene calls are TRBV6-5 and TRBJ1-1, with D hard to call. This CDR3 region has 12 residues. Germline V gene sequence: CDR1 MNHEY, CDR2 SVGAGI. V lost 2 bases and J lost 4, with 5 bases in between. This chain's CDR3 is CASSYEGTEAFF. Here the CDR3 DNA reads TGTGCCAGCAGTTACGAGGGCACTGAAGCTTTCTTT.

This chain uses TRBV30 with TRBJ2-3; TRBD2 aligns across 7 bases. Germline trimming cut 3 bases from V and 2 bases from J; bases unmatched to any gene: 5. The CDR3 is 14 residues long. CDR1 is GTSNPN, CDR2 SVGIG, per germline (reference sequence). The CDR3 sequence is CAWSWGGTTDTQYF. The CDR3 coding sequence is TGTGCCTGGAGCTGGGGGGGAACCACAGATACGCAGTATTTT.

The gene calls are TRBV2 and TRBJ2-1, with 12 bases that match TRBD2. Trimming took 4 bases from V and 9 from J; bases not matched to a gene: 7. The germline gives CDR1 SNHLY, CDR2 FYNNEI. The CDR3 is made up of 15 amino acids. The DNA for the CDR3 is TGTGCCAGCAGTGGAACTAGCGGGGGGTCGGGTGAGCAGTTCTTC. It codes for CASSGTSGGSGEQFF.

V is TRBV7-9 and J is TRBJ2-7, with 13 nucleotides matching TRBD2. CDR3 size: 16 residues. Germline-derived CDR1 and CDR2 are SEHNR and FQNEAQ (reference sequence). Unmatched junction bases numbered 9, after V lost 4 bases and J lost 6 bases. Here the CDR3 reads CASSSRTSGGASEQYF. CDR3 DNA: TGTGCCAGCAGCTCCAGGACTAGCGGGGGTGCCTCCGAGCAGTACTTC.

V gene TRBV18 combines with J gene TRBJ2-1; 13 bases align to TRBD2. CDR3 size: 16 residues. Germline CDR1 and CDR2: KGHSH and LQKENI. V shed 4 bases, J shed 3 bases, and the junction held 3 bases outside the gene matches. CDR3 protein: CASSRLAGGVYNEQFF. CDR3 nucleotides: TGTGCCAGCTCACGACTAGCGGGGGGAGTCTACAATGAGCAGTTCTTC.

The V call is TRBV27, the J call TRBJ1-2; D not certain. Trimming cost V 5 bases and J 0 bases, with 10 bases left between them. CDR1 is MNHEY and CDR2 is SMNVEV in the germline V gene (reference sequence). CDR3 length equals 14 residues. CDR3 region: CASSPTSANYGYTF. DNA of the CDR3: TGTGCCAGCAGTCCCACTTCCGCTAACTATGGCTACACCTTC.

This clonotype was seen just once. This chain links TRBV4-2 with TRBJ2-7; the D is unclear. This CDR3 spans 15 amino acids. The germline V gene encodes CDR1 LGHNA and CDR2 YNFKEQ. Trimming left V 4 bases short and J 2 bases short, with 15 bases between. The CDR3 spells CASSPLDSHTYEQYF. In DNA form, the CDR3 reads TGTGCCAGCAGCCCGCTCGATAGCCATACCTACGAGCAGTACTTC.

The chain recombines TRBV9 with TRBJ1-5; D is ambiguous. CDR3 length equals 13 residues. In germline, CDR1 is SGDLS, CDR2 YYNGEE. V was cut by 0 bases and J by 6 bases, with 7 bases left in between. In DNA form, the CDR3 reads TGTGCCAGCAGCGTAGAACACGGTCAGCCCCAGCATTTT. It encodes CASSVEHGQPQHF. The variable domain in full, completed from reference TRBV9 and TRBJ1-5, reads DSGVTQTPKHLITATGQRVTLRCSPRSGDLSVYWYQQSLDQGLQFLIQYYNGEERAKGNILERFSAQQFPDLHSELNLSSLELGDSALYFCASSVEHGQPQHFGDGTRLSIL.

The J gene is TRBJ2-7, the V gene TRBV18; 7 positions agree with TRBD1. Trimming removed 0 bases from V and 2 bases from J; junction bases left unmatched: 1. From germline, CDR1 is KGHSH and CDR2 LQKENI. This CDR3 has 14 amino acids. DNA for the CDR3: TGTGCCAGCTCACCACCCGGGACAGCCTACGAGCAGTACTTC. Amino acids: CASSPPGTAYEQYF.

The rearrangement joins TRBV5-6 to TRBJ2-5; D is uncertain. CDR1 and CDR2 from the germline V gene are SGHDT and YYEEEE. The CDR3 has 12 amino acids. V was shortened by 3 bases and J by 4 bases, with 7 bases between the two germline ends. DNA of the CDR3: TGTGCCAGCAGCTCTATGCCAGAGACCCAGTACTTC. This gives the protein CASSSMPETQYF.

The V and J genes are TRBV18 and TRBJ1-2, with D uncertain. The CDR3 is made up of 13 amino acids. V lost 5 bases to trimming and J lost 8 bases, with 15 bases between them. The germline V gene has CDR1 KGHSH and CDR2 LQKENI. The DNA for the CDR3 is TGTGCCAGCTCATCCGGGTCTCCGGAGGGCTACACCTTC. Translated, it gives CASSSGSPEGYTF.